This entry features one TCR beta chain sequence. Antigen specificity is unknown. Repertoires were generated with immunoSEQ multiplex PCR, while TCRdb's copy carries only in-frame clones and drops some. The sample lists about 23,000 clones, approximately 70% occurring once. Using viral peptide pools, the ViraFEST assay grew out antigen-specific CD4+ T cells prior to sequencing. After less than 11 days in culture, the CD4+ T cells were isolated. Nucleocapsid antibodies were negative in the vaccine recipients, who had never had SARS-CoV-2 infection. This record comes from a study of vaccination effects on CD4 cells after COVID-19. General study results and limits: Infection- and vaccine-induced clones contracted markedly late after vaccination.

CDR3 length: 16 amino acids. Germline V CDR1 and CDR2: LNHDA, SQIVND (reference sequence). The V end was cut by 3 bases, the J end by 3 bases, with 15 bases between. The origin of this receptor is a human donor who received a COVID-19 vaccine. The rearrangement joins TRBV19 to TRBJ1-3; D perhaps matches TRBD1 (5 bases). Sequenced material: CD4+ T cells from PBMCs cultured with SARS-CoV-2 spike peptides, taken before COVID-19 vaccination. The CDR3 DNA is TGTGCCAGTAGTATTATGGGGGAAGGCCTTGGAAACACCATATATTTT. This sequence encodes CASSIMGEGLGNTIYF.